The 22 T cell receptor beta chains below all came from one sample that was sequenced in a study of tumor-infiltrating lymphocytes in primary liver carcinoma. Taking about 18-32 mg of unsorted bulk tissue, the authors co-extracted RNA and DNA. cDNA specific to TCR beta was made from around 450 ng of total RNA, with a constant-region primer employed for priming. Sequencing libraries for TCR beta derived from three nested multiplex PCR rounds that used slightly modified ARM-PCR. Running 9 to 11 cycles apiece, the first two PCR rounds relied on TRBV1-TRBV30 forward primers together with a C-beta reverse primer. TCRdb ran MiXCR on the multiplex PCR reads and lists one entry per CDR3 protein. The sample has more than 50,000 distinct CDR3 sequences, around 79% seen once. Specimen: liver tumor tissue from sampling region 2. Subset noted: tumor region T2, inferior pole. The receptors come from a man between 40 and 49 years old with primary liver carcinoma and hepatitis B virus infection.

Details on this clonotype: Lacking the conserved final phenylalanine or tryptophan, this CDR3 likely reflects a read error. V gene TRBV6-5 combines with J gene TRBJ2-2; perhaps D is TRBD1 or TRBD2 (5 bases each). The CDR3 sequence is 15 residues long. CDR1 is MNHEY, CDR2 SVGAGI, per germline. CDR3 sequence: CASSNSNSGAGELFS. The CDR3 DNA is TGTGCCAGCAGTAACTCGAATTCCGGGGCCGGGGAACTGTTTTCT.

Details on this clonotype: Relative to the germline gene, one junction end is altered; a read error may explain this. The rearrangement joins TRBV10-3 to TRBJ2-7; TRBD2 agrees at 8 bases. The CDR3 runs to 18 residues. Germline CDR1 ENHRY, CDR2 SYGVKD. The CDR3 spells CAISPELAASPFSCEQYF. Here the CDR3 DNA reads TGTGCCATCAGCCCGGAACTAGCGGCGTCCCCCTTCTCCTGCGAGCAGTACTTC.

Comment on this clonotype: Being one base from a much bigger clone, this may be a read error. V gene TRBV28 combines with J gene TRBJ1-5; no clear D gene. This CDR3 is built from 15 residues. V lost 6 bases, J lost 3 bases, and 15 bases lay in between. Germline values: CDR1 MDHEN, CDR2 SYDVKM. CDR3: CASSTGIANNQPQHF. CDR3 DNA: TGTGCCAGCAGCACCGGGATCGCTAACAATCAGCCCCAGCATTTT.

The CDR3 DNA follows: TGTGCCAGCAGCGGGACTAGCGCGAGACGGTACCAAGAGACCCAGTACTTC. Its protein is CASSGTSARRYQETQYF. The chain links TRBV5-6 to TRBJ2-5, with 10 positions matching TRBD2. Germline CDR1 is SGHDT and CDR2 is YYEEEE. V was clipped by 4 bases and J by 0 bases; unmatched bases: 9. The CDR3 contains 17 residues. The whole variable domain, remainder taken from reference TRBV5-6 and TRBJ2-5, is DAGVTQSPTHLIKTRGQQVTLRCSPKSGHDTVSWYQQALGQGPQFIFQYYEEEERQRGNFPDRFSGHQFPNYSSELNVNALLLGDSALYLCASSGTSARRYQETQYFGPGTRLLVL.

The chain links TRBV29-1 to TRBJ2-3, with a tentative D call TRBD1 (5 bases). With the DNA end fitting TRBJ1-5 better, the J assignment may be wrong. Per the germline V gene, CDR1 is SQVTM and CDR2 is ANQGSEA. There are 14 residues in the CDR3. CDR3 coding DNA: TGCAGCCTTTCGGGAGGGCCGGTGGGGGATACGCAGCATTTT. Its translation: CSLSGGPVGDTQHF.

The chain combines TRBV4-1 with TRBJ2-1; possible D gene TRBD2, 7 bases. V was cut by 7 bases and J by 9 bases, with 22 bases left in between. Germline CDR1 and CDR2: MGHRA and YSYEKL. The CDR3 length is 15 residues. The CDR3 bases are TGCGCCAGCATCCGGCTCATCGGGGGGCAGGGTGAGCAGTTCTTC. Encoded protein: CASIRLIGGQGEQFF.

V usage is TRBV11-2 and J usage is TRBJ2-7, with a weak D call TRBD2 (6 bases). The assigned J gene may be wrong: the sequence end matches TRBJ2-1 better. The CDR3 spans 13 residues. Germline V CDR1 and CDR2: SGHAT, FQNNGV. Here the CDR3 reads CANGLSELASQFF. The CDR3 DNA reads as TGTGCCAACGGCTTAAGTGAGCTAGCGTCGCAGTTCTTC.

The chain has TRBV2 and TRBJ2-1; tentatively, D is TRBD1 (5 bases). Germline-derived CDR1 and CDR2 are SNHLY and FYNNEI. CDR3 length: 15 amino acids. V dropped 5 bases and J dropped 2 bases, with 13 bases sitting between them. CDR3 sequence reads: CASSRTRSPYNEQFF. The CDR3 nucleotides read TGTGCCAGCAGTAGGACACGCTCGCCCTACAATGAGCAGTTCTTC.

In the case of this clonotype: The conserved final phenylalanine or tryptophan is absent from the CDR3, which likely points to a read error. The chain is built from TRBV4-1 and TRBJ2-6; TRBD1 aligns across 9 bases. This CDR3 has 18 amino acids. The germline CDR1 and CDR2 sequences are MGHRA and YSYEKL. The DNA for the CDR3 is TGCGCCAGCAGCCAAGACCGTCTGGGGGCGACAGGGGGCAACGTCCTGACTCTC. Translation: CASSQDRLGATGGNVLTL.

This clonotype was recorded once. A junction end diverges from the germline sequence, so it may reflect a read error. The chain combines TRBV11-2 with TRBJ2-1, with TRBD2 identical over 9 bases. This CDR3 is built from 16 residues. CDR1 is SGHAT and CDR2 is FQNNGV in the germline V gene. The CDR3 loop is CASSSRPSGRIYEHFF. The CDR3 region has the DNA TGTGCCAGTAGCTCGCGCCCCAGCGGGAGGATCTATGAACATTTCTTC.

Remarks on this clonotype: At one boundary the junction diverges from the germline segment, which might be a read error. This sequence joins TRBV29-1 and TRBJ2-1; 8 nucleotides align to TRBD2. The germline CDR1 and CDR2 sequences are SQVTM and ANQGSEA. The CDR3 sequence is 13 residues long. For the CDR3, the DNA is TGCAGGGTTGTTAGCGGGGACTACAATGAGCATTTCTTC. Amino acids: CRVVSGDYNEHFF.

Details on this clonotype: At one end, the junction sequence differs from germline, possibly due to a read error. The gene calls are TRBV4-1 and TRBJ2-7; the match to TRBD2 covers 7 bases. CDR3 length equals 17 residues. Germline V gives CDR1 MGHRA, CDR2 YSYEKL. DNA of the CDR3: TGCGTCATCAGCCTTTACCCTAGCGGAGGCGGCTCCCACGAGCAGTACTTC. It codes for CVISLYPSGGGSHEQYF.

A note on this clonotype: The junction shows a germline mismatch at one end, possibly a read error. The CDR3 bases are TGTGCCGGCAGTCCCGATGACCCCCTGCAGATAGCGAGCAGCACAGATACGCAGTATTTT. It translates to CAGSPDDPLQIASSTDTQYF. This chain uses TRBV11-2 with TRBJ2-3, with D possibly being TRBD2 (5 bases). The CDR3 length is 20 residues. Germline V gene sequence: CDR1 SGHAT, CDR2 FQNNGV.

Of note for this clonotype: As the CDR3 is not closed by the conserved phenylalanine or tryptophan, this likely results from a read error. The chain couples TRBV30 to TRBJ2-3, with a tentative D call TRBD1 (5 bases). Per germline, CDR1 GTSNPN and CDR2 SVGIG (reference sequence). CDR3 size: 13 residues. CDR3 in DNA: TGTGCCTGGACTCGCGACAGCAAAGATACGCAGTATTCT. It yields the protein CAWTRDSKDTQYS.

CDR3 nucleotides: TGTGCCGTCATGCAGGGGTTCGAATCACCCCTCCACTTT. Protein product: CAVMQGFESPLHF. J is TRBJ1-6 and V is TRBV10-3; D might be TRBD1 (6 bases). V lost 11 bases, J lost 10 bases, and 18 bases lay in between. Looked up from germline, CDR1 is ENHRY and CDR2 is SYGVKD. This CDR3 spans 13 amino acids.

V usage is TRBV1 and J usage is TRBJ2-5; the tabulated D call, TRBD1, remains unverified against the DNA. TRBV1 corresponds to a pseudogene. This CDR3 has 15 residues. The CDR3 DNA follows: TGCACCAGCAGCCAAGCGGAAGGGGGACAAGATACCCAGTACTTC. Translation gives CTSSQAEGGQDTQYF.

About this clonotype: The junction departs from germline at one end; a sequencing error may be responsible. The CDR3 region has the DNA TGTGTCAGCAGCTCAAGTCGATCGGGGACTGGGAGGATATACGAGCAGTACTTC. Protein sequence: CVSSSSRSGTGRIYEQYF. The chain carries TRBV7-9 and TRBJ2-7; TRBD2 is a possible D gene (6 bases). The CDR3 extends over 18 amino acids. CDR1 and CDR2 from the germline V gene are SEHNR and FQNEAQ (reference sequence).

Note on this clonotype: Given the absence of the conserved phenylalanine or tryptophan at the CDR3 end, a read error is likely. The DNA is left out, because the CDR3 cannot be placed on it with certainty; the CDR3 is given as TCRdb lists it. This rearrangement joins TRBV11-2 to TRBJ2-5. The CDR3 extends over 13 residues, inclusive of both ends. Per germline, CDR1 SGHAT and CDR2 FQNNGV. CDR3 sequence reads: CASSLDFLETQYS.

The genes are TRBV19 and TRBJ2-1, with a tentative D call TRBD1 (6 bases). V lost 5 bases and J 1 base, leaving 12 bases between the germline ends. The length of the CDR3 is 15 residues. CDR1 LNHDA and CDR2 SQIVND come from the germline V gene (reference sequence). CDR3 sequence (DNA): TGTGCCAGTAGTCCAGTAACAGGGTCCTACAATGAGCAGTTCTTC. Amino acid sequence: CASSPVTGSYNEQFF.

As regards this clonotype: It may be a read error: a sequence one base away is much more abundant. The conserved final phenylalanine or tryptophan is absent from the CDR3, which likely points to a read error. This chain uses TRBV19 with TRBJ1-1; D perhaps matches TRBD1 (5 bases). V shed 3 bases and J shed 4 bases, with 12 bases lying between them. CDR3 length: 14 amino acids. Germline assignment: CDR1 LNHDA and CDR2 SQIVND (reference sequence). The CDR3 loop is CASSMTAGGTEAFC. The CDR3 coding sequence is TGTGCCAGTAGTATGACTGCCGGGGGCACTGAAGCTTTCTGT.

A note on this clonotype: It may be a read error: a sequence one base away is much more abundant. V is TRBV5-1 and J is TRBJ1-1; D may be TRBD1 (6 bases). This CDR3 has 15 residues. The germline CDR1 and CDR2 sequences are SGHRS and YFSETQ. CDR3 amino acids: CSSSLEGEKGTEAFF. CDR3 nucleotides: TGCTCCAGCAGCTTGGAGGGGGAGAAGGGCACTGAAGCTTTCTTT.

This clonotype was recorded at least ten times. The rearrangement uses TRBV28 and TRBJ1-2, with D perhaps matching TRBD1 (6 bases). Trimming took 8 bases from V and 4 from J, leaving 14 bases between them. CDR1 and CDR2 from the germline V gene are MDHEN and SYDVKM. The CDR3 sequence is 13 residues long. The DNA for the CDR3 is TGTGCCAGCTCGGGGCAGGGGCCCTATGGCTACACCTTC. Its translation: CASSGQGPYGYTF.